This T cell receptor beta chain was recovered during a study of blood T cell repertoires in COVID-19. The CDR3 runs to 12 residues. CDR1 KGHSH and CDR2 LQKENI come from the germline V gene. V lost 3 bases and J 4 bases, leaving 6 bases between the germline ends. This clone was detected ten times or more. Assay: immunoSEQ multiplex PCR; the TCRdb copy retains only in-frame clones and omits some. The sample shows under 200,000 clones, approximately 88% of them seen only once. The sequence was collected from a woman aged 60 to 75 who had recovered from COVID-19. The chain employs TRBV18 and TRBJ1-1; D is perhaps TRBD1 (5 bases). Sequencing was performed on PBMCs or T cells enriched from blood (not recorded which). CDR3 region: CASSPGPTEAFF. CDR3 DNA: TGTGCCAGCTCACCGGGGCCCACTGAAGCTTTCTTT.